One sample yielded the 25 T cell receptor beta chains listed below, sequenced in a study of blood T cell repertoires in COVID-19. Data came from immunoSEQ multiplex PCR; TCRdb stores just in-frame clones and leaves some out. The sample lists 350,000 or so clones, roughly 90% occurring once. Sequencing was carried out using PBMCs or T cells enriched from blood (not recorded which). The receptor source for this set is a woman between 25 and 40 years old who had recovered from COVID-19.

This chain's CDR3 is CASSLRQGERSPLHF. Written as DNA, the CDR3 is TGTGCCAGCAGTTTACGACAGGGTGAGCGCTCACCCCTCCACTTT. The chain couples TRBV27 to TRBJ1-6; TRBD1 matches at 7 bases. This CDR3 spans 15 amino acids. The germline V gene has CDR1 MNHEY and CDR2 SMNVEV (reference sequence). Trimming at V came to 2 bases and at J to 10 bases, leaving 8 bases not matched to a gene.

The chain joins TRBV10-3 to TRBJ2-1; TRBD1 agrees at 12 bases. The CDR3 totals 13 residues. After removal of 8 bases from V and 5 bases from J, the junction contained 1 base not matched to a gene. CDR1 is ENHRY, CDR2 SYGVKD, per germline. This CDR3 reads CAIRDRGHNEQFF. CDR3 coding DNA: TGTGCCATCCGGGACAGGGGGCACAATGAGCAGTTCTTC.

The chain uses TRBV20-1 and TRBJ2-3; 7 bases map to TRBD2. The CDR3 has 15 amino acids. Trimming removed 3 bases from V and 7 bases from J; junction bases left unmatched: 13. CDR1 DFQATT and CDR2 SNEGSKA come from the germline V gene (reference sequence). In DNA form, the CDR3 reads TGCAGTGCTAGTTCGGCCCGCGGGGGAGACAATACGCAGTATTTT. This encodes CSASSARGGDNTQYF.

The J gene is TRBJ2-1, the V gene TRBV14, with TRBD1 matching 7 bases. The CDR3 totals 15 residues. Losses at the gene ends were 4 bases for V and 0 bases for J; bases not matched to a gene: 3. Germline lookup yields CDR1 SGHDN and CDR2 FVKESK. The CDR3 protein is CASSRQGVSYNEQFF. CDR3 nucleotides: TGTGCCAGCAGCCGACAGGGTGTCTCCTACAATGAGCAGTTCTTC. The full variable domain, with the rest looked up from reference TRBV14 and TRBJ2-1, is EAGVTQFPSHSVIEKGQTVTLRCDPISGHDNLYWYRRVMGKEIKFLLHFVKESKQDESGMPNNRFLAERTGGTYSTLKVQPAELEDSGVYFCASSRQGVSYNEQFFGPGTRLTVL.

The rearrangement links TRBV12-3 or TRBV12-4 to TRBJ2-5; 7 nucleotides match TRBD2. CDR3 length equals 12 residues. Germline trimming cut 6 bases from V and 7 bases from J; bases unmatched to any gene: 5. CDR3 loop: CASSPGRGTQYF. The CDR3 bases are TGTGCCAGCAGCCCGGGGAGGGGGACCCAGTACTTC.

J is TRBJ1-2 and V is TRBV30; D is unclear. Trimming removed 4 bases from V and 4 bases from J, with 13 bases in between. The germline CDR1 and CDR2 sequences are GTSNPN and SVGIG (reference sequence). CDR3 length: 13 residues. CDR3 residues: CAWISGRSYGYTF. Here the CDR3 DNA reads TGTGCCTGGATAAGCGGTCGGAGCTATGGCTACACCTTC.

CDR3: CASSVSLGGMNTEAFF. The CDR3 bases are TGTGCCAGCAGTGTGTCACTAGGTGGAATGAACACTGAAGCTTTCTTT. This rearrangement joins TRBV27 to TRBJ1-1; D remains ambiguous. Trimming cost V 5 bases and J 0 bases, with 16 bases left between them. The CDR3 totals 16 residues. Germline V gene lookup returns CDR1 MNHEY and CDR2 SMNVEV (reference sequence).

The rearrangement uses TRBV29-1 and TRBJ2-1, with TRBD2 matching 11 bases. The length of the CDR3 is 13 residues. V shed 6 bases and J 7 bases; nucleotides not matched to a gene: 5. Germline-derived CDR1 and CDR2 are SQVTM and ANQGSEA. Here the CDR3 reads CSVTGTSGNEQFF. DNA of the CDR3: TGCAGCGTAACCGGGACTAGCGGTAATGAGCAGTTCTTC.

The V call is TRBV28, the J call TRBJ2-3; TRBD2 is a possible D gene (6 bases). This CDR3 spans 18 amino acids. V lost 3 bases to trimming and J lost 1 base, with 20 bases between them. The germline V gene has CDR1 MDHEN and CDR2 SYDVKM. CDR3 sequence: CASSFGRRGGPRTDTQYF. The CDR3 DNA sequence: TGTGCCAGCAGTTTTGGTAGGAGGGGAGGTCCCCGCACAGATACGCAGTATTTT.

The gene calls are TRBV6-2 or TRBV6-3 and TRBJ2-4, with D uncertain. The germline V gene encodes CDR1 MNHEY and CDR2 SVGEGT. Between the trimmed V and J ends, which lost 2 bases and 1 base, there was a span of 3 bases. The CDR3 has 13 amino acids. DNA of the CDR3: TGTGCCAGCAGTTACCAGGCCAAAAACATTCAGTACTTC. The encoded protein is CASSYQAKNIQYF.

The chain carries TRBV6-1 and TRBJ2-3; possibly TRBD2 for D (5 bases). Trimming removed 2 bases at V and 2 bases at J, with 23 bases between. Germline V gene data show CDR1 as MNHNS and CDR2 as SASEGT. The CDR3 extends over 19 amino acids. CDR3 DNA sequence: TGTGCCAGCAGTGAACGGGGAACTCTTGCCTCCCGGACCACAGATACGCAGTATTTT. This codes for CASSERGTLASRTTDTQYF.

This chain joins TRBV14 and TRBJ2-7, with a possible D match to TRBD1 (6 bases). The germline gives CDR1 SGHDN, CDR2 FVKESK. The CDR3 length is 13 residues. With 4 bases removed from V and 6 bases from J, the gap between germline ends came to 13 bases. The chain's CDR3 is CASSRTTGSEQYF. For the CDR3, the DNA is TGTGCCAGCAGCCGAACTACAGGGAGCGAGCAGTACTTC.

This clone showed up just a few times. The CDR3 DNA follows: TGTGCCAGCAGTCAGGGAAACACTGAAGCTTTCTTT. Translated, it gives CASSQGNTEAFF. This chain joins TRBV6-5 and TRBJ1-1; tentatively, D is TRBD1 (5 bases). Looked up from germline, CDR1 is MNHEY and CDR2 is SVGAGI. Trimming removed 5 bases from V and 2 bases from J, with 6 bases in between. The CDR3 is made up of 12 amino acids.

Of note for this clone: In the same sample, other DNA sequences code for this CDR3. The V call is TRBV30, the J call TRBJ1-6, with TRBD1 identical over 9 bases. V trimming: 3 bases; J trimming: 6 bases; junction bases outside the gene matches: 3. Germline V gives CDR1 GTSNPN, CDR2 SVGIG (reference sequence). This CDR3 has 14 residues. CDR3 in DNA: TGTGCCTGGAGCCGGGGACAGGGTAATTCACCCCTCCACTTT. It yields the protein CAWSRGQGNSPLHF.

This clone was picked up one time. The genes are TRBV5-4 and TRBJ2-5; D remains unclear. The CDR3 is 13 residues long. Trimming cost V 3 bases and J 2 bases, with 8 bases left between them. The V gene's germline CDR1 is SGHNT and CDR2 YYREEE (reference sequence). CDR3 sequence reads: CASSSTGQETQYF. CDR3 DNA: TGTGCCAGCAGCTCGACGGGTCAAGAGACCCAGTACTTC.

The chain has TRBV6-5 and TRBJ2-7; TRBD2 is a possible D gene (6 bases). Germline CDR1 is MNHEY and CDR2 is SVGAGI. Trimming pared 8 bases from V and 0 bases from J, leaving 11 bases between. There are 13 residues in the CDR3. The CDR3 loop is CASGGSHSYEQYF. CDR3 DNA sequence: TGTGCCAGCGGGGGGTCCCACTCCTACGAGCAGTACTTC.

This clone was counted only a few times. The V call is TRBV5-6, the J call TRBJ2-7; D perhaps matches TRBD1 (5 bases). The V and J ends lost 4 bases and 3 bases respectively, with 17 bases between them. Germline V gene lookup returns CDR1 SGHDT and CDR2 YYEEEE. This CDR3 is built from 15 residues. The CDR3 bases are TGTGCCAGCAGCCTTCCCTACAGGCAAAACTACGAGCAGTACTTC. As protein: CASSLPYRQNYEQYF.

The gene calls are TRBV6-5 and TRBJ1-2, with 9 bases fitting TRBD1. Germline V gene lookup returns CDR1 MNHEY and CDR2 SVGAGI. The CDR3 totals 14 residues. J lost 2 bases, V lost 7 bases, and 5 bases had no gene match. CDR3 sequence (DNA): TGTGCCAGCACCAGGGACAGGGTAAACTATGGCTACACCTTC. This codes for CASTRDRVNYGYTF.

The rearrangement joins TRBV7-2 to TRBJ1-1; 8 nucleotides agree with TRBD1. Trimming at V came to 6 bases and at J to 4 bases, leaving 4 bases not matched to a gene. This CDR3 is 13 amino acids long. CDR1 SGHTA and CDR2 FQGNSA come from the germline V gene. The CDR3 region is CASSQGTGTEAFF. CDR3 DNA: TGTGCCAGCAGTCAAGGGACAGGCACTGAAGCTTTCTTT.

The rearrangement joins TRBV20-1 to TRBJ1-2, with a tentative D call TRBD1 (5 bases). The germline gives CDR1 DFQATT, CDR2 SNEGSKA (reference sequence). CDR3 length equals 15 residues. V lost 3 bases and J 0 bases, leaving 14 bases between the germline ends. This chain's CDR3 is CSASDGGRANYGYTF. In nucleotides, the CDR3 is TGCAGTGCTAGTGACGGGGGAAGGGCTAACTATGGCTACACCTTC.

The V call is TRBV6-2 or TRBV6-3, the J call TRBJ1-5; 7 bases are a match to TRBD1. The CDR3 extends over 15 amino acids. Germline CDR1 reads MNHEY; CDR2 reads SVGEGT. Trimming cost V 5 bases and J 6 bases; bases outside gene matches: 10. The CDR3 sequence is CASSKDRAASQPQHF. The CDR3 coding sequence is TGTGCCAGCAGTAAAGACAGGGCCGCTAGTCAGCCCCAGCATTTT.

This clone came up a few times. The chain combines TRBV28 with TRBJ1-1; 7 bases line up with TRBD1. The CDR3 loop spans 16 amino acids. With V trimmed by 1 base and J by 4 bases, 9 bases remained unmatched. Per the germline V gene, CDR1 is MDHEN and CDR2 is SYDVKM. The CDR3 loop is CASSLYRGGGITEAFF. The CDR3 nucleotides are TGTGCCAGCAGTTTATACCGCGGAGGGGGCATCACTGAAGCTTTCTTT.

The chain joins TRBV28 to TRBJ1-1, with D maybe TRBD1 (5 bases). V lost 5 bases, J lost 5 bases, and 18 bases lay in between. The CDR3 runs 15 residues. Germline lookup yields CDR1 MDHEN and CDR2 SYDVKM. The CDR3 region is CASSPPGVKGTEAFF. The CDR3 DNA sequence: TGTGCCAGCAGTCCCCCGGGGGTAAAGGGAACTGAAGCTTTCTTT.

Notes on this clone: The identical CDR3 is also encoded by other nucleotide sequences in the sample. This sequence joins TRBV19 and TRBJ2-7; 7 bases match TRBD1. Trimming cost V 1 base and J 3 bases; bases outside gene matches: 0. The germline CDR1 and CDR2 sequences are LNHDA and SQIVND (reference sequence). This CDR3 has 13 residues. The CDR3 sequence is CASSIGQGYEQYF. CDR3 nucleotide sequence: TGTGCCAGTAGTATAGGACAGGGCTACGAGCAGTACTTC.

The count of this clone is one. The chain is built from TRBV5-1 and TRBJ1-4; a possible D gene is TRBD1 (6 bases). V was trimmed by 0 bases and J by 3 bases, leaving 18 bases between them. Germline assignment: CDR1 SGHRS and CDR2 YFSETQ. This CDR3 is built from 18 residues. The DNA for the CDR3 is TGCGCCAGCAGCTTGGTTTTGGCAGGGGCGGCGGCTAATGAAAAACTGTTTTTT. The encoded protein is CASSLVLAGAAANEKLFF.